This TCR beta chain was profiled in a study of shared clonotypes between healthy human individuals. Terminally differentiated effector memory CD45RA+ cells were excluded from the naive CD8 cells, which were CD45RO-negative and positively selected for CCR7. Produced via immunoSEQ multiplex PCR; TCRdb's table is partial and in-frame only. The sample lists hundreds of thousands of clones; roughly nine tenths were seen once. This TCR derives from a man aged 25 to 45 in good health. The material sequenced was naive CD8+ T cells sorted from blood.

The CDR3 nucleotides read TGTGCCAGCAGCTTTCTCGGGACTAGCGGTGGGGGTCGTTACAATGAGCAGTTCTTC. Protein: CASSFLGTSGGGRYNEQFF. This chain links TRBV7-9 with TRBJ2-1, with 11 bases aligning to TRBD2. The CDR3 contains 19 residues. V lost 3 bases, J lost 4 bases, and 14 bases stayed unmatched. Germline CDR1 SEHNR, CDR2 FQNEAQ (reference sequence).